This TCR beta chain appears in the sequencing data of a study of T cells in Graves' hyperthyroidism and ophthalmopathy. Amplified TCR beta CDR3 regions came from RNA transcripts. The TCR CDR3 was amplified in a first-round RT-PCR using the HTBI primer set. One entry per CDR3 protein, called by TCRdb with MiXCR from the multiplex PCR reads. The sample carries a few hundred thousand distinct CDR3 sequences, 15% to 18% recorded once. Notes on the study in general: The blood repertoire included most of the expanded thyroid clonotypes above 0.001. It was a median around seven months before onset that the model predicted ophthalmopathy.

A few counts support this clonotype. What it binds is unknown. Here the CDR3 omits its conserved ending phenylalanine or tryptophan, so a read error is the likely source. Germline CDR1 DFQATT, CDR2 SNEGSKA (reference sequence). Between the trimmed V and J ends, which lost 0 bases and 2 bases, there was a span of 11 bases. The CDR3 extends over 14 amino acids. The rearrangement uses TRBV20-1 and TRBJ2-7, with D uncertain. The sequencing sample was made of blood. The TCR comes from a woman in her twenties or thirties with Graves' hyperthyroidism. The CDR3 nucleotides read TGCAGTGCTAGAGATAATACTATCCCCTACGAGCAGTACCTC. It yields the protein CSARDNTIPYEQYL.